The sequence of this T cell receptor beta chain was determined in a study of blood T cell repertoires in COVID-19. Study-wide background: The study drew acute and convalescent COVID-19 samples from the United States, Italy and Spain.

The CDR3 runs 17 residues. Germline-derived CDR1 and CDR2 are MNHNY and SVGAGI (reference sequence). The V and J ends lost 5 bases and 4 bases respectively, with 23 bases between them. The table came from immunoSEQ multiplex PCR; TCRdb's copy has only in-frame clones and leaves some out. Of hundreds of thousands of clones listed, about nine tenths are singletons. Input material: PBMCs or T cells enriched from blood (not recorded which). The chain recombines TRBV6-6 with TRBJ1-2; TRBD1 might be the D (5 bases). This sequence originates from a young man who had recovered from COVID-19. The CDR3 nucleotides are TGTGCCAGCAGTCTAGCTGAGGGACTCCGGGCTGGCTATGGCTACACCTTC. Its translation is CASSLAEGLRAGYGYTF.